This T cell receptor (beta chain) was recorded in a study of cytomegalovirus exposure and HLA in healthy donors. Turning to the study itself: Within an early data release were 65 million to 90 million unique TCRs drawn from HLA-typed donors.

The CDR3 has 16 residues. Germline CDR1 is LNHNV and CDR2 is YYDKDF (reference sequence). Trimming took 0 bases from V and 3 from J, leaving 14 bases between them. On this clone itself: No antigen is known for it.

General observations from the study: Later genetic work tied a missense DCLRE1C variant to beta-chain V and J trimming. Reported performance of the classifier showed diagnosis of cytomegalovirus status with high specificity and sensitivity. Researchers left out some V segments, among them TRBV6-2 and TRBV6-3, as indistinguishable.

The primer mix had 60 Vbeta and 13 Jbeta primers. Data came from immunoSEQ multiplex PCR; TCRdb stores just in-frame clones and leaves some out. The sample lists 80,000 to 100,000 clones; around 66% were seen once. The sample consisted of PBMCs. The chain combines TRBV15 with TRBJ2-5, with TRBD2 as a possible D gene (5 bases). The source of this sequence is a woman aged 40 to 50 in good health and CMV-seropositive. CDR3 bases: TGTGCCACCAGCAGAGACCCCACGGTGAGGGAAGAGACCCAGTACTTC. Translation gives CATSRDPTVREETQYF.